Shown below are 4 T cell receptor beta chains from a single sample sequenced in a study of blood T cells in healthy people across ages. Sample-barcoded 5' priming and a J-beta primer mix drove a second PCR of roughly 7 to 11 cycles. A single record per CDR3 protein comes from TCRdb applying MiXCR to the 5' RACE reads. The sample has hundreds of thousands of distinct CDR3 sequences, about 25% seen once; the top ten hold 9.4%. The data also belong to a second study, concerning T cells of mothers and their children.

The sequenced sample was blood. Every receptor here comes from a boy between 5 and 17 years old in good health.

This clonotype was picked up a small number of times. This may come from a read error, since a much larger clone is one base off. CDR3 amino acids: CASSQESGGGCNEQFF. The CDR3, as DNA: TGCGCCAGCAGCCAAGAAAGCGGGGGTGGCTGCAATGAGCAGTTCTTC. The genes are TRBV4-3 and TRBJ2-1; 8 bases agree with TRBD2. CDR3 length: 16 amino acids. Germline CDR1 LGHNA, CDR2 YSLEER. Trimming cost V 0 bases and J 6 bases; bases outside gene matches: 7.

CDR3 DNA: TGCAGCGTTGGGACTGCAGGGTCCGGCTACGAGCAGTACTTC. Its translation: CSVGTAGSGYEQYF. This chain links TRBV29-1 with TRBJ2-7; D is tentatively TRBD1 or TRBD2 (5 bases each). Germline CDR1 and CDR2: SQVTM and ANQGSEA. The V gene lost 4 bases and the J gene lost 3 bases, with 16 bases spanning the gap. The length of the CDR3 is 14 residues.

This chain connects TRBV9 to TRBJ2-1; 8 nucleotides line up with TRBD2. V was clipped by 2 bases and J by 4 bases; unmatched bases: 8. The CDR3 runs to 16 residues. Germline CDR1 and CDR2: SGDLS and YYNGEE. CDR3 amino acids: CASSVRTSLAYNEQFF. In DNA form, the CDR3 reads TGTGCCAGCAGCGTCCGGACTAGCCTGGCTTACAATGAGCAGTTCTTC.

This clonotype appeared a few times. The J gene is TRBJ2-1, the V gene TRBV2; 11 bases fit TRBD1. CDR1 and CDR2 (germline): SNHLY, FYNNEI. This CDR3 spans 15 amino acids. With V trimmed by 6 bases and J by 8 bases, 9 bases remained unmatched. The CDR3 sequence: CASRYGTGGFDEQFF. The CDR3 DNA is TGTGCCAGCAGATACGGGACAGGGGGTTTCGATGAGCAGTTCTTC. Supplemented by reference TRBV2 and TRBJ2-1, the full variable domain reads EPEVTQTPSHQVTQMGQEVILRCVPISNHLYFYWYRQILGQKVEFLVSFYNNEISEKSEIFDDQFSVERPDGSNFTLKIRSTKLEDSAMYFCASRYGTGGFDEQFFGPGTRLTVL.